These 26 T cell receptor beta chains were sequenced from one sample in a study of metastatic and nonmetastatic thyroid tumors. MiXCR was used by TCRdb to re-call the PCR reads. The top ten clones hold around 26% of a sample with about 4,700 clones, 30% to 35% of them seen once. Until they underwent thyroid surgery, no patient had received any treatment. The source material was adjacent normal tissue. Every receptor here comes from a male donor with papillary thyroid cancer or a benign thyroid nodule (not recorded which). Some clones in this sample may be carry-over from other donors' samples.

The chain recombines TRBV5-5 with TRBJ1-6; D gene uncertain. Germline CDR1 reads SGHKS; CDR2 reads YYEKEE (reference sequence). V was clipped by 2 bases and J by 4 bases, with 10 bases between them. The CDR3 spans 15 residues. The CDR3 region is CASSFSGTYNSPLHF. CDR3 bases: TGTGCCAGCAGCTTTTCCGGAACTTATAATTCACCCCTCCACTTT.

The chain links TRBV27 to TRBJ2-5; TRBD1 aligns across 7 bases. The CDR3 has 16 residues. The trim removed 5 bases at V and 9 bases at J, leaving 18 bases unmatched. Germline values: CDR1 MNHEY, CDR2 SMNVEV (reference sequence). The CDR3 region has the DNA TGTGCCAGCAGTCCAAGGGACAGTTCCCAGATCTTGGCCCAGTACTTC. It yields the protein CASSPRDSSQILAQYF.

Relative to its sample, this clone is medium-sized (0.01 to 0.1%). The chain has TRBV18 and TRBJ2-1, with D possibly being TRBD2 (6 bases). The CDR3 extends over 13 amino acids. Trimming cost V 3 bases and J 7 bases, with 10 bases left between them. In germline, CDR1 is KGHSH, CDR2 LQKENI. The CDR3 loop reads CASSPTGVNEQFF. CDR3 nucleotides: TGTGCCAGCTCACCTACGGGGGTGAATGAGCAGTTCTTC.

This clone showed up just a few times. This chain connects TRBV27 to TRBJ2-6, with D possibly called TRBD1 or TRBD2 (6 bases each). V was trimmed by 5 bases and J by 6 bases, leaving 17 bases between them. There are 16 residues in the CDR3. Germline assignment: CDR1 MNHEY and CDR2 SMNVEV (reference sequence). The CDR3 nucleotides are TGTGCCAGCAGTCCACACAGGGAGGCTGTGGCCAACGTCCTGACTTTC. It codes for CASSPHREAVANVLTF.

The chain recombines TRBV20-1 with TRBJ2-7, with a tentative D call TRBD2 (6 bases). V lost 2 bases to trimming and J lost 5 bases, with 10 bases between them. The CDR3 spans 12 residues. Germline loops: CDR1 DFQATT, CDR2 SNEGSKA (reference sequence). The CDR3, as DNA: TGCAGTGCTAGAAGGGACTTTAACGAGCAGTACTTC. Encoded protein: CSARRDFNEQYF.

This chain uses TRBV28 with TRBJ1-2, with D perhaps matching TRBD1 (5 bases). The CDR3 sequence is 15 residues long. Germline-derived CDR1 and CDR2 are MDHEN and SYDVKM. Deletions cut 2 bases from V and 1 base from J, with 11 bases between. CDR3 protein: CASSLRRDYNYGYTF. The CDR3 nucleotides read TGTGCCAGCAGTTTACGCAGGGACTATAACTATGGCTACACCTTC.

The V and J genes are TRBV20-1 and TRBJ1-5; tentatively, D is TRBD1 (6 bases). The CDR3 consists of 12 residues. Germline V gene data show CDR1 as DFQATT and CDR2 as SNEGSKA (reference sequence). V lost 0 bases, J lost 9 bases, and 9 bases lay in between. CDR3 loop: CSARDGQWPQHF. The CDR3 DNA reads as TGCAGTGCTAGAGATGGACAGTGGCCCCAGCATTTT.

The sample holds a few counts of this clone. The chain combines TRBV6-1 with TRBJ2-5; D unclear. In germline, CDR1 is MNHNS, CDR2 SASEGT. The CDR3 runs 12 residues. Trimming left V 7 bases short and J 3 bases short, with 9 bases between. The CDR3 DNA is TGTGCCAGCATTGCCCCGGAAGAGACCCAGTACTTC. This encodes CASIAPEETQYF.

This clone was detected only a few times. The genes are TRBV19 and TRBJ1-2; 8 bases map to TRBD1. CDR1 and CDR2 from the germline V gene are LNHDA and SQIVND (reference sequence). CDR3 size: 14 residues. The trim removed 9 bases at V and 5 bases at J, leaving 11 bases unmatched. As DNA, the CDR3 is TGTGCCAGCACCACCCCCGGACAGGGATATGGCTACACCTTC. This translates into CASTTPGQGYGYTF.

This clone is judged large. This chain links TRBV20-1 with TRBJ1-6; the match to TRBD1 covers 7 bases. The CDR3 has 15 amino acids. Losses at the gene ends were 4 bases for V and 1 base for J; bases not matched to a gene: 4. Germline V CDR1 and CDR2: DFQATT, SNEGSKA (reference sequence). The CDR3 bases are TGCAGTGCTACCCCGGGACAGTCCTATAATTCACCCCTCCACTTT. Protein: CSATPGQSYNSPLHF.

This clone was seen a handful of times. The rearrangement joins TRBV6-6 to TRBJ1-5; D is undetermined. The CDR3 loop spans 13 amino acids. Germline lookup yields CDR1 MNHNY and CDR2 SVGAGI (reference sequence). V shed 3 bases and J shed 1 base, with 4 bases lying between them. CDR3 sequence: CASSYESNQPQHF. DNA of the CDR3: TGTGCCAGCAGTTATGAGAGCAATCAGCCCCAGCATTTT.

This clone was found many times. The conserved final phenylalanine or tryptophan is absent from the CDR3, which likely points to a read error. The chain couples TRBV11-2 to TRBJ1-6; D unclear. Trimming pared 5 bases from V and 5 bases from J, leaving 4 bases between. Germline V lookup: CDR1 SGHAT, CDR2 FQNNGV. The CDR3 runs to 12 residues. For the CDR3, the DNA is TGTGCCAGCAGCCGGGATAATTCACCCCTCCACCTT. It translates to CASSRDNSPLHL.

V usage is TRBV7-2 and J usage is TRBJ2-1; D gene ambiguous. The germline gives CDR1 SGHTA, CDR2 FQGNSA. V shed 0 bases and J shed 0 bases, with 6 bases lying between them. This CDR3 contains 15 residues. The CDR3 sequence is CASSLAGSSYNEQFF. The CDR3 region has the DNA TGTGCCAGCAGCTTAGCAGGTAGCTCCTACAATGAGCAGTTCTTC.

The chain is built from TRBV5-1 and TRBJ1-3; 9 positions match TRBD1. Looked up from germline, CDR1 is SGHRS and CDR2 is YFSETQ. Unmatched junction bases numbered 6, after V lost 4 bases and J lost 7 bases. The CDR3 extends over 14 amino acids. CDR3: CASSIQTGGNTIYF. The CDR3 coding sequence is TGCGCCAGCAGCATACAGACAGGGGGGAACACCATATATTTT.

This clone was recorded only once. V is TRBV5-1 and J is TRBJ2-7, with D perhaps TRBD1 (6 bases). Trimming pared 0 bases from V and 2 bases from J, leaving 15 bases between. The CDR3 spans 16 residues. The V gene's germline CDR1 is SGHRS and CDR2 YFSETQ. Here the CDR3 reads CASSLAGRTDAYEQYF. As DNA, the CDR3 is TGCGCCAGCAGCTTGGCGGGACGGACAGATGCCTACGAGCAGTACTTC. Filled out from reference TRBV5-1 and TRBJ2-7, the complete variable domain reads KAGVTQTPRYLIKTRGQQVTLSCSPISGHRSVSWYQQTPGQGLQFLFEYFSETQRNKGNFPGRFSGRQFSNSRSEMNVSTLELGDSALYLCASSLAGRTDAYEQYFGPGTRLTVT.

This clone has more than one count but fewer than ten. The chain carries TRBV27 and TRBJ2-5, with D maybe TRBD2 (6 bases). Deletions cut 4 bases from V and 0 bases from J, with 15 bases between. CDR3 length: 16 amino acids. The germline gives CDR1 MNHEY, CDR2 SMNVEV (reference sequence). This CDR3 is CASSSLSIADQETQYF. CDR3 DNA sequence: TGTGCCAGCAGTTCTCTATCCATAGCGGACCAAGAGACCCAGTACTTC.

This clone is classed as large. The chain carries TRBV6-2 or TRBV6-3 and TRBJ2-1, with 12 nucleotides matching TRBD2. V lost 6 bases, J lost 3 bases, and 6 bases stayed unmatched. Looked up from germline, CDR1 is MNHEY and CDR2 is SVGEGT. CDR3 length equals 16 residues. CDR3 in amino acids: CASSLLLAGGYNEQFF. The CDR3 nucleotides read TGTGCCAGCAGCCTTTTACTAGCGGGAGGCTACAATGAGCAGTTCTTC.

Within the sample, this clone is medium-sized. The chain combines TRBV6-4 with TRBJ2-3; 8 bases match TRBD2. The CDR3 has 15 amino acids. J lost 4 bases, V lost 0 bases, and 3 bases had no gene match. Germline-derived CDR1 and CDR2 are MRHNA and SNTAGT. The CDR3 loop is CASSDSPGRADTQYF. CDR3 in DNA: TGTGCCAGCAGTGACTCCCCCGGGAGGGCAGATACGCAGTATTTT.

The V call is TRBV6-4, the J call TRBJ2-1; 15 positions agree with TRBD2. With 6 bases clipped from V and 0 bases from J, the junction kept 9 bases outside the gene matches. The CDR3 sequence is 19 residues long. CDR1 and CDR2 (germline): MRHNA, SNTAGT. CDR3 DNA: TGTGCCAGCAGAGACGGACTAGCGGGAGGGCCGAGCTCCTACAATGAGCAGTTCTTC. Its protein is CASRDGLAGGPSSYNEQFF.

The chain uses TRBV27 and TRBJ2-7; D perhaps matches TRBD1 (7 bases). Germline lookup yields CDR1 MNHEY and CDR2 SMNVEV (reference sequence). The CDR3 is 14 residues long. V lost 6 bases and J 3 bases, leaving 15 bases between the germline ends. The CDR3 sequence is CASSSTGRIYEQYF. Written as DNA, the CDR3 is TGTGCCAGCAGCTCGACAGGGAGGATCTACGAGCAGTACTTC.

A word on this clone: The germline gene is not matched at one end of the junction; a read error may be the cause. V is TRBV6-9 and J is TRBJ2-7, with D unresolved. This CDR3 contains 12 residues. CDR1 is MNHGY, CDR2 SVAAGI, per germline. DNA of the CDR3: TGCGCCAGCAGTGAGACCGGATACGAGCAGTACTTC. Translated: CASSETGYEQYF.

The rearrangement uses TRBV7-3 and TRBJ2-3; D gene ambiguous. Germline V gives CDR1 SGHTA, CDR2 FQGTGA. The ends were cut back, 2 bases at V and 0 bases at J, with 15 bases in the middle. The CDR3 has 17 amino acids. This chain's CDR3 is CASSLLNSQNSTDTQYF. Written as DNA, the CDR3 is TGTGCCAGCAGCTTACTAAACAGCCAGAACAGCACAGATACGCAGTATTTT.

In its sample, this clone was seen a few times. CDR3 in amino acids: CASSYPVQPQHF. The CDR3 DNA reads TGTGCCAGCAGTTACCCGGTTCAGCCCCAGCATTTT. The chain combines TRBV6-2 or TRBV6-3 with TRBJ1-5; the D is unclear. V lost 2 bases to trimming and J lost 6 bases, with 5 bases between them. There are 12 residues in the CDR3. Looked up from germline, CDR1 is MNHEY and CDR2 is SVGEGT.

The chain uses TRBV5-6 and TRBJ2-7; D might be TRBD2 (6 bases). The CDR3 loop spans 13 amino acids. The V and J ends lost 4 bases and 2 bases respectively, with 10 bases between them. Germline V gives CDR1 SGHDT, CDR2 YYEEEE. In nucleotides, the CDR3 is TGTGCCAGCAGCCCGGGACTTCCCTACGAGCAGTACTTC. Amino acids: CASSPGLPYEQYF.

CDR3 sequence reads: CASRVAGAGCHEQFF. In DNA, the CDR3 is TGTGCCAGCAGGGTAGCGGGAGCGGGGTGCCATGAGCAGTTCTTC. The V gene is TRBV2, the J gene TRBJ2-1, with TRBD2 matching over 9 bases. CDR1 and CDR2 (germline): SNHLY, FYNNEI. J lost 8 bases, V lost 6 bases, and 11 bases had no gene match. The CDR3 totals 15 residues. The full variable domain, rest sourced from reference TRBV2 and TRBJ2-1, is EPEVTQTPSHQVTQMGQEVILRCVPISNHLYFYWYRQILGQKVEFLVSFYNNEISEKSEIFDDQFSVERPDGSNFTLKIRSTKLEDSAMYFCASRVAGAGCHEQFFGPGTRLTVL.

This clone was counted between two and nine times. For the CDR3, the DNA is TGTGCCAGCAGTCCAACGGACAATTCTAACACTGAAGCTTTCTTT. It codes for CASSPTDNSNTEAFF. This chain connects TRBV27 to TRBJ1-1; a weak D match, TRBD1 (5 bases). Trimming stripped 5 bases from V and 2 bases from J, with 15 bases between. CDR1 and CDR2 from the germline V gene are MNHEY and SMNVEV (reference sequence). The CDR3 loop spans 15 amino acids.